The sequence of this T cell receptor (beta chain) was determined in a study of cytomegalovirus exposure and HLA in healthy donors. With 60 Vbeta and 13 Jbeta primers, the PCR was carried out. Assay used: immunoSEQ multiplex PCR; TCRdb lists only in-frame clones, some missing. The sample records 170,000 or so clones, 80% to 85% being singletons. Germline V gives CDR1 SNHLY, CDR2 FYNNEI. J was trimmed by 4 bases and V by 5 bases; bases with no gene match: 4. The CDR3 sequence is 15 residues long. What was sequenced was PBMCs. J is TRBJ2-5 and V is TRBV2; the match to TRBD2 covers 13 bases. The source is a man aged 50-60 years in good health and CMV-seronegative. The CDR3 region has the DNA TGTGCCAGCAGTATCGGACTAGCGGGAGTAGAGACCCAGTACTTC. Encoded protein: CASSIGLAGVETQYF.